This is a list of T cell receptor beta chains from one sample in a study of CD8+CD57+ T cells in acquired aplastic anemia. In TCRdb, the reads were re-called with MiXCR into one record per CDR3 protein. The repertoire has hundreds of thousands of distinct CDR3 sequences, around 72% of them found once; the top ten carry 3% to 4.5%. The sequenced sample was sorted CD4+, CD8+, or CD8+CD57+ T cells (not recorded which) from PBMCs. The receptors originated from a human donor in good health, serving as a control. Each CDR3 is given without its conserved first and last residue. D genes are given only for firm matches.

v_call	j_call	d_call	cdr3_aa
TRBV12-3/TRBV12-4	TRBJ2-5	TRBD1	ASNWGQGAYQETQY
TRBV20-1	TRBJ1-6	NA	SASGGGPYAPLH
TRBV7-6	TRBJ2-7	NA	ASSRNSRRPQH
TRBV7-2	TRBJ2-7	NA	ASSLAGGGAYEQY
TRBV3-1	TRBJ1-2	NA	ASSQGPSTVASGYT
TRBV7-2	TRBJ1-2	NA	ASSLDGVAYNYT
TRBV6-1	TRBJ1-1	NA	ASSIGITEAF
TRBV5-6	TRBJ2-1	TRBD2	ASSSAGSHGTSAENEQF
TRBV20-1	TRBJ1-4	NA	SAFDGGLREKLF
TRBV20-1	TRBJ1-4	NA	SARGGEGEKLF
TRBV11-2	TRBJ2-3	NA	ASSVRQVADTQY
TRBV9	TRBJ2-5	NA	ASSLVRPNTETQY
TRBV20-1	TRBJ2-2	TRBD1	SARDREGTGELF
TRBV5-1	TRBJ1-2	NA	ASSLGPGGDYT
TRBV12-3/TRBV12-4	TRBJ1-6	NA	ASSPADGTNSPLH
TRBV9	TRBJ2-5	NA	ASSSPGEPEYEH
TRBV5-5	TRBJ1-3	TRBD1	ASRAGGATIPGNTIY
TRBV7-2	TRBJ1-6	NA	ASSFQRGGSYNEH
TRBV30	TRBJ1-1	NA	AWSTTMNTEAF
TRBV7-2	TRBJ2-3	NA	ASSLLDTKY
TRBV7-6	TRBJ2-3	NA	ASSLLARYEVQY
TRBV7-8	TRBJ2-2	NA	ASSRQHGITEALF
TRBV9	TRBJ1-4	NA	ASSAGQTLYEKLF
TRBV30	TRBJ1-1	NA	AWRSGVFTEAF
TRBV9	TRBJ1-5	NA	ASSFHSKQPQH
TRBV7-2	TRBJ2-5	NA	ASSLGGGYGETQY
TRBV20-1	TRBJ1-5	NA	SVTLAGSLPQH
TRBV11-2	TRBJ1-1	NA	ASSSQTRKAF
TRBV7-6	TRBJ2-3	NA	ASSPHGIEQYFGQY
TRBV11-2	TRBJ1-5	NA	ASSPGTVPQH
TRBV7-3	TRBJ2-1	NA	ARSSDAGRQHEHF
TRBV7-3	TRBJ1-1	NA	ACSVDRSTEAF
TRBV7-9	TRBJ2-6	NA	ASNPLGGAGANVLT
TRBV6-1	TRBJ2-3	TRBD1	ASSEGQGSTDTQY
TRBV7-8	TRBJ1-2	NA	ASSLAPFGTNYGYT
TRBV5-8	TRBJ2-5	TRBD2	ASNRGGAEETQY
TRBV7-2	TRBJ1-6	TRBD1	ASSLTGAPVNSPLH
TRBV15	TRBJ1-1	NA	ATSGTSAGITEAF
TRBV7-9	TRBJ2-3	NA	ASSLHGVRDKLY
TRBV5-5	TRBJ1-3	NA	ASSLGGAAGNTIY
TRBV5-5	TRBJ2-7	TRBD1	ASSPRGRTGPFLYEQY
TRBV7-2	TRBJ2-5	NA	ASSFLGREQPQH
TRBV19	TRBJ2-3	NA	ASTPGDTGAGNTLY
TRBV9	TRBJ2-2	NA	ASSSNTGPYGQLF